One TCR beta chain is described in this entry. The antigen it recognizes is unknown. Base qualities are missing; no much larger clone stands one base away. This was a case-control study nested in a cohort of healthcare workers in London, UK, who had nasopharyngeal swab PCR tests and blood samples taken every week. Healthcare workers were recruited during the week of the UK lockdown, between 23 and 31 March 2020, and followed weekly for up to roughly 16 weeks. The record originates from a study of early T cells in non-severe SARS-CoV-2 infection (dated by TCRdb to the early 2020s). Study-level background: TCR sequencing used bulk RNA from unsorted whole blood, so alpha and beta chains could not be paired.

Study-level results and caveats: VDJdb matching was skewed toward anti-spike CD8 responses and likely underestimated virus-specific expansions by missing private and CD4 specificities.

Library creation used 5' RACE. Reads for this sample came from a NextSeq 500. To correct for sequencing error and PCR bias, the TCR library protocol tagged individual cDNA molecules with unique molecular identifiers. Sequencing covered both TCR alpha and beta chains, and within each sample the abundances of alpha and beta sequences were tightly co-correlated. Per the original workflow: Decombinator V4 was used to annotate TCR sequences for V gene, J gene and CDR3. Expanded TCRs were defined as changing significantly between any two time points under a Poisson model with p below 0.0001. TCR abundances were normalised to the total number of TCRs sequenced per sample and expressed as counts per million. MAIT TCRs were defined by TRAV1-2 paired with TRAJ12, TRAJ20 or TRAJ33, and iNKT TCRs by TRAV10 paired with TRAJ18. A search of VDJdb, accessed on 1 November 2021, was run for TCRs annotated to CMV, EBV and SARS-CoV-2, with TCRs annotated for multiple antigens excluded. In-frame beta chains were kept once TCRdb had trimmed the public reads at Q25 with fastp and called clones with MiXCR. Rows with one shared CDR3 protein collapse into an entry with the most common genes and DNA. These V and J calls rely on TCRdb rather than the paper's analysis. The sample has 75,000 to 100,000 distinct CDR3 sequences on record, 14% of them singletons. The ten largest make up 9.5% to 12% of the sample.

Counted from cysteine to phenylalanine, this CDR3 has 13 amino acids. This entry keeps only the CDR3 DNA: 39 bases, framed from base 1. As encoded in the germline V gene, CDR1 is SGHTA while CDR2 is FQGTGA. V sheds 6 bases and J sheds 7 bases, leaving 13 bases between their ends. The chain links TRBV7-3 with TRBJ2-1; TRBD2 could be the D gene, as 6 bases match. Sequenced sample: whole blood. This clonotype was obtained from an adult who was a healthcare worker with PCR-confirmed SARS-CoV-2 infection or an uninfected control (not recorded which). The nucleotide sequence is TGTGCCAGCAGTTTCGCTGCGGGGAATGAGCAGTTCTTC. The translation is CASSFAAGNEQFF.